This T cell receptor (beta chain) was recovered during a study of identical twins (dated by TCRdb to the mid-2010s). With respect to the entire study: The study deep-sequenced TCR alpha and beta repertoires from monozygotic twins, unrelated adults of various ages and cord blood to test whether fetal clonotypes persist. Replicate twin experiments were performed at different times using different library preparation protocols to rule out contamination.

Notes on this clonotype: This clone's antigen is unknown. Per-base quality was not reported, and no clone a single base away is much larger than it.

Taken from the germline V gene, the CDR1 and CDR2 loops are SGHRS and YFSETQ. At the junction V is shortened by 5 bases and J by 0 bases, with 16 bases in between. CDR3 length: 16 amino acids, cysteine to phenylalanine. Here the CDR3 DNA is all that survives: 48 bases in frame from base 1. All donors were healthy Caucasians. The twin cohort comprised three pairs of female monozygotic twins, all aged about 18 to 30 years. The RNA used for TCR libraries was isolated from peripheral blood mononuclear cells. What the research found in general, with its limitations: Excess twin sharing in beta out-of-frame sequences was weaker because fewer shared sequences lowered the signal-to-noise ratio. Recombination models systematically underestimated out-of-frame TCR alpha sharing in monozygotic twins but agreed with sharing between unrelated individuals. Zero-insertion analyses could be partly confounded by invariant T cells such as MAIT and iNKT, although diverse VJ usage argued against such confounding for most clonotypes. Fewer insertions were carried by abundant cord blood beta clonotypes, a similar but weaker trend appeared in young adult naive repertoires, and no such trend appeared in memory repertoires. Because the same donors could not be followed over many years, conclusions were based on cross-sectional statistical analysis. Out-of-frame TCR alpha sequences shared between twins showed an excess of low generation-probability sequences compared with coincidental sharing between unrelated individuals.

Library method: 5' RACE. Sequencing relied on an Illumina HiSeq 2000. Template switching added a universal primer binding site, and the final cDNA carried a unique molecular identifier that allowed TCR cDNA molecules to be counted accurately. First-strand cDNA for TCR alpha and beta chains was synthesized from specific primers in the conserved constant-segment region. Each cDNA library was double barcoded, with a SMART-Mk sample barcode plus Illumina barcodes, to control for contamination. TruSeq adapter sequences and Illumina sample barcodes were added in two successive PCR steps. TCR alpha and beta cDNA libraries were sequenced on the Illumina HiSeq platform with custom primers. As for how the authors treated the data: MiGEC processed the raw reads to extract unique molecular identifiers, while MiXCR was used to determine the CDR3 positions. Recombination models were inferred per individual with the repgenHMM and IGoR tools using an EM algorithm. Shared clonotypes were analyzed with the tcR package in R, and sharing was normalized by the product of cloneset sizes. To study raw recombination without the effects of thymic and clonal selection, out-of-frame nonproductive sequences were analyzed. The raw public reads went through TCRdb reprocessing: fastp at Q25, MiXCR clone calling, in-frame beta chains kept. Each record represents a unique CDR3 protein, reported with the most common genes and DNA among its rows. TCRdb, not the authors, supplied the V and J calls. Here the sample has hundreds of thousands of distinct CDR3 sequences; about 12% occur a single time. Around 1.6% of the sample comes from the top ten.

Separately, the same data were catalogued under a study of yellow fever vaccine responses in identical twins. As the second paper documents: The authors reported that the T cell response to vaccination in identical twins appeared partly convergent and partly personalized. Focusing on identical twins, the study followed the T cell clones that responded to the vaccine, and did so with precision.

The sequence was obtained from a woman aged 18-30 years in good health. This sequence uses TRBV5-1 and TRBJ2-3, with the D gene too uncertain to name. The specimen was PBMCs. The CDR3 has the sequence CASRLPYETSTDTQYF. At the DNA level, the sequence is TGCGCCAGCAGACTACCCTACGAAACTAGCACAGATACGCAGTATTTT.